This T cell receptor beta chain comes out of a study of graft-versus-host responses after intestinal transplantation. Study as a whole: The recipients all started with anti-thymocyte globulin induction and then took tacrolimus and steroids for roughly 3 years. General observations from the study: In patients with graft-donor T cell macrochimerism, allograft graft-versus-host to host-versus-graft clonal ratios were high. The authors found GvH clones in recipient marrow, some appearing first in ileum or blood. Early post-transplant HvG declines tracked with peak circulating GvH clone levels.

Processing released intraepithelial and lamina propria lymphocytes from the graft tissue. Germline CDR1 reads MDHEN; CDR2 reads SYDVKM. This CDR3 is 13 amino acids long. The junction had 4 bases not matched to a gene; V was cut back by 5 bases and J by 7 bases. Details on this clone: Its antigen is undetermined.

Profiled with immunoSEQ multiplex PCR; TCRdb holds only in-frame clones, not every one. The sample lists tens of thousands of clones, about 89% occurring once. This specimen was ileum tissue, taken around 350 days after transplant. The TCR originated in a human patient who received an intestinal transplant, so some T cells may come from the graft donor. The V gene is TRBV28, the J gene TRBJ2-2; the match to TRBD1 covers 7 bases. CDR3 loop: CASSGQAGGELFF. The CDR3 DNA reads TGTGCCAGCAGTGGACAGGCCGGCGGGGAGCTGTTTTTT.